Below, 21 T cell receptor beta chains from the same sample are listed, as sequenced in a study of cytomegalovirus exposure and HLA in healthy donors. PCR involved 60 Vbeta and 13 Jbeta primers. Here immunoSEQ multiplex PCR was the method, and the copy in TCRdb shows in-frame clones only, minus some. The table includes about 120,000 clones, about three quarters detected once. Material: PBMCs. The receptors derive from a woman aged 25 to 39 in good health and CMV-seropositive.

The rearrangement joins TRBV7-9 to TRBJ2-7, with TRBD1 matching over 8 bases. The junction had 6 bases not matched to a gene; V was cut back by 3 bases and J by 5 bases. The CDR3 length is 14 residues. CDR1 and CDR2 from the germline V gene are SEHNR and FQNEAQ (reference sequence). The CDR3 is CASSLDRAFNEQYF. In DNA form, the CDR3 reads TGTGCCAGCAGCTTGGACAGGGCCTTCAACGAGCAGTACTTC.

The V and J genes are TRBV5-5 and TRBJ1-5; TRBD1 matches at 7 bases. The trim removed 4 bases at V and 7 bases at J, leaving 8 bases unmatched. The CDR3 has 14 residues. Germline V lookup: CDR1 SGHKS, CDR2 YYEKEE (reference sequence). CDR3 nucleotide sequence: TGTGCCAGCAGCACCGGGACAGCCCGCCAGCCCCAGCATTTT. The encoded protein is CASSTGTARQPQHF.

The chain employs TRBV7-6 and TRBJ1-1; no firm D call. Germline V gene lookup returns CDR1 SGHVS and CDR2 FNYEAQ. With 7 bases removed from V and 10 bases from J, the gap between germline ends came to 7 bases. There are 9 residues in the CDR3. CDR3 protein: CASMAPAFF. In DNA form, the CDR3 reads TGTGCCAGCATGGCCCCAGCTTTCTTT.

The CDR3 DNA reads TGTGCCAGCTCACCCGGACAGTCCTACTATGGCTACACCTTC. Amino acid sequence: CASSPGQSYYGYTF. This chain uses TRBV18 with TRBJ1-2; TRBD1 might be the D (6 bases). CDR1 KGHSH and CDR2 LQKENI come from the germline V gene. The CDR3 has 14 residues. V shed 3 bases and J shed 3 bases, with 11 bases lying between them.

To note about this clone: One end of the junction does not line up with germline, which may come from a read error. The chain combines TRBV6-6 with TRBJ1-2; 7 nucleotides match TRBD1. Germline loops: CDR1 MNHNY, CDR2 SVGAGI (reference sequence). The CDR3 totals 14 residues. The CDR3 nucleotides are TGTGCCAGCAGTGCCGGGACAGCTAACTATGGCTACATCTTC. Translation: CASSAGTANYGYIF.

The genes are TRBV4-2 and TRBJ1-4; 10 nucleotides match TRBD1. V trimming: 4 bases; J trimming: 7 bases; junction bases outside the gene matches: 3. Germline V gene lookup returns CDR1 LGHNA and CDR2 YNFKEQ. The CDR3 totals 14 residues. The CDR3: CASSPGQGGEKLFF. In nucleotides, the CDR3 is TGTGCCAGCAGCCCCGGACAGGGGGGTGAAAAACTGTTTTTT.

The chain has TRBV5-1 and TRBJ1-1; no reliable D call. This CDR3 is 13 amino acids long. Germline CDR1 reads SGHRS; CDR2 reads YFSETQ. The germline V and J ends were trimmed by 4 bases and 0 bases, with 7 bases remaining between them. The CDR3 DNA reads as TGCGCCAGCAGCGCGGGATTGAACACTGAAGCTTTCTTT. Translation: CASSAGLNTEAFF. The full variable domain, with the rest looked up from reference TRBV5-1 and TRBJ1-1, is KAGVTQTPRYLIKTRGQQVTLSCSPISGHRSVSWYQQTPGQGLQFLFEYFSETQRNKGNFPGRFSGRQFSNSRSEMNVSTLELGDSALYLCASSAGLNTEAFFGQGTRLTVV.

The J gene is TRBJ1-4, the V gene TRBV4-3, with unresolved D. Trimming pared 1 base from V and 6 bases from J, leaving 6 bases between. CDR1 LGHNA and CDR2 YSLEER come from the germline V gene. CDR3 size: 13 residues. The CDR3, as DNA: TGCGCCAGCAGCCAAGTAGTAGATGAAAAACTGTTTTTT. Its translation: CASSQVVDEKLFF.

The V call is TRBV28, the J call TRBJ1-2, with D possibly TRBD1 on 6 matching bases. Trimming pared 6 bases from V and 0 bases from J, leaving 14 bases between. Looked up from germline, CDR1 is MDHEN and CDR2 is SYDVKM. The CDR3 has 15 residues. The CDR3 protein is CASSKSGTPNYGYTF. In DNA form, the CDR3 reads TGTGCCAGCAGCAAAAGTGGGACACCTAACTATGGCTACACCTTC.

The rearrangement uses TRBV19 and TRBJ2-2; TRBD2 might be the D (5 bases). CDR1 LNHDA and CDR2 SQIVND come from the germline V gene (reference sequence). The ends were cut back, 8 bases at V and 4 bases at J, with 14 bases in the middle. CDR3 size: 14 residues. Here the CDR3 reads CASHGIDVTGELFF. The CDR3 DNA reads as TGTGCCAGTCACGGGATAGACGTCACCGGGGAGCTGTTTTTT.

V usage is TRBV28 and J usage is TRBJ1-2; 7 nucleotides align to TRBD1. V lost 8 bases and J lost 4; bases outside the gene matches: 4. CDR3 length: 12 residues. The germline V gene has CDR1 MDHEN and CDR2 SYDVKM. CDR3 nucleotides: TGTGCCAGCGTGGACAGGCCCTATGGCTACACCTTC. Its protein product is CASVDRPYGYTF.

This clone has only one observation. The chain links TRBV19 to TRBJ2-3; maybe TRBD2 (5 bases). The germline V gene has CDR1 LNHDA and CDR2 SQIVND (reference sequence). There are 13 residues in the CDR3. Trimming left V 3 bases short and J 1 base short, with 5 bases between. The CDR3 loop reads CASSIGGTDTQYF. CDR3 sequence (DNA): TGTGCCAGTAGTATCGGGGGCACAGATACGCAGTATTTT.

The chain combines TRBV5-6 with TRBJ2-3; 9 nucleotides match TRBD1. Germline-derived CDR1 and CDR2 are SGHDT and YYEEEE. The CDR3 spans 15 residues. V shed 0 bases and J 5 bases; nucleotides not matched to a gene: 4. CDR3 nucleotide sequence: TGTGCCAGCAGCTTGGCCGGGACAGGGATAGATACGCAGTATTTT. It is translated as CASSLAGTGIDTQYF.

This clone showed up just a few times. The chain couples TRBV4-1 to TRBJ2-3, with D perhaps matching TRBD2 (5 bases). This CDR3 spans 15 amino acids. CDR1 is MGHRA, CDR2 YSYEKL, per germline. Trimming removed 3 bases from V and 6 bases from J, with 16 bases in between. DNA of the CDR3: TGCGCCAGCAGCCAGGACTCCCGAATGGCGGATACGCAGTATTTT. It is translated as CASSQDSRMADTQYF.

The chain links TRBV30 to TRBJ2-1; unclear D gene. Looked up from germline, CDR1 is GTSNPN and CDR2 is SVGIG (reference sequence). The ends were cut back, 4 bases at V and 8 bases at J, with 9 bases in the middle. This CDR3 contains 11 residues. The chain's CDR3 is CAWTDMDEQFF. The CDR3 DNA reads TGTGCCTGGACAGATATGGATGAGCAGTTCTTC.

The genes are TRBV7-8 and TRBJ2-3, with TRBD2 matching over 10 bases. The CDR3 is 18 amino acids. CDR1 and CDR2 (germline): SGHVS, FQNEAQ. V was clipped by 0 bases and J by 4 bases; unmatched bases: 10. CDR3 coding DNA: TGTGCCAGCAGCTTAGCGTCTAGCGGGGGCCTAAACGCAGATACGCAGTATTTT. Its translation is CASSLASSGGLNADTQYF.

This clone was seen a single time. V is TRBV19 and J is TRBJ2-2; TRBD2 agrees at 7 bases. This CDR3 contains 14 residues. Germline V gives CDR1 LNHDA, CDR2 SQIVND (reference sequence). J gave up 5 bases and V 6 bases, and 6 bases lay outside the gene matches. CDR3 in DNA: TGTGCCAGTAGGCTAGCGGACGATACCGGGGAGCTGTTTTTT. Amino acid sequence: CASRLADDTGELFF.

J is TRBJ1-2 and V is TRBV4-1, with a possible D match to TRBD1 (6 bases). Germline V gene lookup returns CDR1 MGHRA and CDR2 YSYEKL. V was pared by 3 bases and J by 5 bases, with 19 bases between. The CDR3 extends over 16 amino acids. The CDR3 DNA is TGCGCCAGCAGCCACGCCTCGAAAGACAGGATTTATGGCTACACCTTC. Translation: CASSHASKDRIYGYTF.

The chain uses TRBV7-2 and TRBJ2-3; TRBD2 aligns across 7 bases. V lost 5 bases and J lost 3; bases outside the gene matches: 11. The CDR3 contains 16 residues. Germline CDR1 is SGHTA and CDR2 is FQGNSA. The chain's CDR3 is CASSRSAQAGTDTQYF. In DNA form, the CDR3 reads TGTGCCAGCAGCCGTTCCGCCCAAGCGGGGACAGATACGCAGTATTTT.

This clone was detected only a few times. The chain employs TRBV7-2 and TRBJ2-5; 9 nucleotides align to TRBD2. Losses at the gene ends were 1 base for V and 5 bases for J; bases not matched to a gene: 11. The CDR3 extends over 17 amino acids. Germline V gives CDR1 SGHTA, CDR2 FQGNSA. The CDR3 sequence is CASSLGRLAGRGETQYF. DNA of the CDR3: TGTGCCAGCAGCTTAGGGCGCCTAGCGGGGAGGGGGGAGACCCAGTACTTC.

This sequence joins TRBV5-1 and TRBJ2-5; tentative D call: TRBD1 (8 bases). Trimming took 3 bases from V and 1 from J, leaving 13 bases between them. Germline V lookup: CDR1 SGHRS, CDR2 YFSETQ. The CDR3 runs to 15 residues. CDR3 amino acids: CASSWGGTGQETQYF. CDR3 in DNA: TGCGCCAGCAGCTGGGGAGGGACAGGCCAAGAGACCCAGTACTTC.